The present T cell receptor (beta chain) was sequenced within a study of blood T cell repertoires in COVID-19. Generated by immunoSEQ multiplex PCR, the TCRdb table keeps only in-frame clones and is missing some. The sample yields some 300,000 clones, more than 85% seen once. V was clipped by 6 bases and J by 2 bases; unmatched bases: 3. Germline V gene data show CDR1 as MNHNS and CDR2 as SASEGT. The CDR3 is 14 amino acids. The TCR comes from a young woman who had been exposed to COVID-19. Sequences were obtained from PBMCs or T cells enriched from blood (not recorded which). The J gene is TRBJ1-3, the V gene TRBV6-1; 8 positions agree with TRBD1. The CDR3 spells CASRPDRAGNTIYF. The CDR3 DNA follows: TGTGCCAGCAGGCCGGACAGGGCTGGAAACACCATATATTTT.